This TCR beta chain was recorded in a study of beta chain features in type 1 diabetes. Expressed TCRB transcripts got sequenced, as all isolated RNA was reverse transcribed. Measured with immunoSEQ multiplex PCR; TCRdb has only the in-frame clones, and not every one. The data contain 550,000 to 850,000 clones, 13% of them singletons. The study's findings and limits: In every one of the four CD4+ subsets, TCRB CDR3s were moderately but significantly shorter in Type 1 diabetes patients.

The V gene lost 2 bases and the J gene lost 7 bases, with 11 bases spanning the gap. CDR3 length: 13 residues. Germline lookup yields CDR1 MGHRA and CDR2 YSYEKL. CD4+ naive, central memory, regulatory and stem cell-like memory subsets were isolated by sorting on CD45RO/CCR7/CD25/CD127/CD95/CD27. This clone has just a few counts. The antigen is undetermined. This clonotype was obtained from a man aged 18 to 30 with type 1 diabetes. The sample comprised naive CD4+ T cells from blood. This sequence joins TRBV4-1 and TRBJ2-5; no clear D gene. The CDR3 region is CASSQTLIGTQYF. Written as DNA, the CDR3 is TGCGCCAGCAGCCAAACCCTTATAGGGACCCAGTACTTC.